This entry lists 4 T cell receptor beta chains sequenced from one sample in a study of T cell changes during pregnancy in multiple sclerosis. Sequencing was performed with immunoSEQ multiplex PCR; in TCRdb, only in-frame clones are kept and a portion is missing. This sample has roughly 48,000 clones, with 85% to 95% found just once. The material was CD4+ T cells from peripheral blood mononuclear cells, obtained in the second trimester of pregnancy. These receptors were taken from a female donor in good health, enrolled as a control in a pregnancy study.

The rearrangement joins TRBV5-1 to TRBJ2-1, with 13 bases fitting TRBD2. Germline V gene data show CDR1 as SGHRS and CDR2 as YFSETQ. V shed 0 bases, J shed 12 bases, and the junction held 3 bases outside the gene matches. CDR3 length: 14 residues. Written as DNA, the CDR3 is TGCGCCAGCAGCTTGGCGGGGACTAGCGGGACGCAGTTCTTC. Translated: CASSLAGTSGTQFF.

The chain's CDR3 is CASSYSRTVAKNIQYF. The DNA for the CDR3 is TGTGCCAGCAGTTACTCGAGGACAGTAGCCAAAAACATTCAGTACTTC. The rearrangement links TRBV6-5 to TRBJ2-4, with a possible D match to TRBD1 (6 bases). The V end was cut by 0 bases, the J end by 0 bases, with 9 bases between. CDR3 size: 16 residues. Germline V lookup: CDR1 MNHEY, CDR2 SVGAGI.

The V gene is TRBV28, the J gene TRBJ1-2, with a tentative D call TRBD1 (5 bases). V gave up 2 bases and J gave up 4 bases, with 14 bases separating them. CDR3 length: 15 amino acids. Germline-derived CDR1 and CDR2 are MDHEN and SYDVKM. The chain's CDR3 is CASSLGLQGAYGYTF. CDR3 nucleotides: TGTGCCAGCAGTTTAGGCCTCCAGGGCGCCTATGGCTACACCTTC.

This chain links TRBV28 with TRBJ2-7; no definite D call. V dropped 9 bases and J dropped 0 bases, with 9 bases sitting between them. The CDR3 loop spans 12 amino acids. Germline V gene data show CDR1 as MDHEN and CDR2 as SYDVKM. For the CDR3, the DNA is TGTGCCAGTTTCAGCGACTCCTACGAGCAGTACTTC. Translation: CASFSDSYEQYF.